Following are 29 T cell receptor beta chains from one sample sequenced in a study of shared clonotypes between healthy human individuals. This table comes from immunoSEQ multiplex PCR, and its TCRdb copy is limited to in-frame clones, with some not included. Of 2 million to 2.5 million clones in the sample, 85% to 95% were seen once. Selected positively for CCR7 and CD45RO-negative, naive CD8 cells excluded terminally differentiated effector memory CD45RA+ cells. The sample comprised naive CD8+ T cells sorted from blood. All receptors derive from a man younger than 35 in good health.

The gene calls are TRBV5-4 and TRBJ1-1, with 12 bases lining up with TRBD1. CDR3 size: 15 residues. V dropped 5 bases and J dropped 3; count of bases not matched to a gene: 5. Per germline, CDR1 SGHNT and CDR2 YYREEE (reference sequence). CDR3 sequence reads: CASRSGDRGHTEAFF. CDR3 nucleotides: TGTGCCAGCAGAAGCGGGGACAGGGGGCACACTGAAGCTTTCTTT.

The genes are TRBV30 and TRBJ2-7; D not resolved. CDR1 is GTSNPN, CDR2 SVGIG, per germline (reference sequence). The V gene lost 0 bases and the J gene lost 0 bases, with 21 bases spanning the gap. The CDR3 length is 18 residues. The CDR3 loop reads CAWSVLPQLIDFSYEQYF. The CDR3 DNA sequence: TGTGCCTGGAGTGTATTACCCCAGCTGATTGACTTCTCCTACGAGCAGTACTTC. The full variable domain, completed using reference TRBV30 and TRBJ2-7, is SQTIHQWPATLVQPVGSPLSLECTVEGTSNPNLYWYRQAAGRGLQLLFYSVGIGQISSEVPQNLSASRPQDRQFILSSKKLLLSDSGFYLCAWSVLPQLIDFSYEQYFGPGTRLTVT.

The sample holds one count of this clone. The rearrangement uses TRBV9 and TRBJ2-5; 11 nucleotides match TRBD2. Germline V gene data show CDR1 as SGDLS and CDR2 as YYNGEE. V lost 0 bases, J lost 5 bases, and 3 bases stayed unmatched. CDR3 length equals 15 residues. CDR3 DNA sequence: TGTGCCAGCAGCGTAGTGGGACTAGCGGATGAGACCCAGTACTTC. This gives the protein CASSVVGLADETQYF.

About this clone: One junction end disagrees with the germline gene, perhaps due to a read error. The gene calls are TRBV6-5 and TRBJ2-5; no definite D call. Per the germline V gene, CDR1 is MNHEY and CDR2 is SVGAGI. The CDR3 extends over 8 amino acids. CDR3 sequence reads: CARTPGHF. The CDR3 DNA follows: TGTGCCCGAACACCTGGGCACTTC.

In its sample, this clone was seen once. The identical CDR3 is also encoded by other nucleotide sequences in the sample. The CDR3 region is CASSYVADSYEQYF. The CDR3 coding sequence is TGTGCCAGCAGTTACGTCGCGGACTCCTACGAGCAGTACTTC. The rearrangement uses TRBV6-5 and TRBJ2-7; D call uncertain. Germline CDR1 is MNHEY and CDR2 is SVGAGI. Trimming took off 2 bases at V and 0 bases at J, with 8 bases between the two ends. This CDR3 is built from 14 residues.

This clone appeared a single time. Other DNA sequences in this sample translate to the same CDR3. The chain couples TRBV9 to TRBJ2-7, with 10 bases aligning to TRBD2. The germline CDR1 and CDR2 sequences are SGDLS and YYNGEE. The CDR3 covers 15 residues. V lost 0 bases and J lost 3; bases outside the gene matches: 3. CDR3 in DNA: TGTGCCAGCAGCGTAGGGTCTAGCGGGGGCTACGAGCAGTACTTC. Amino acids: CASSVGSSGGYEQYF.

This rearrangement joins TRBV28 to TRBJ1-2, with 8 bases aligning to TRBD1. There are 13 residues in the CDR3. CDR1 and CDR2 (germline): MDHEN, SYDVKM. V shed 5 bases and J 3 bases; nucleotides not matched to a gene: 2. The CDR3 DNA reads TGTGCCAGCAGTGTACAGGGGGACTATGGCTACACCTTC. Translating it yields CASSVQGDYGYTF.

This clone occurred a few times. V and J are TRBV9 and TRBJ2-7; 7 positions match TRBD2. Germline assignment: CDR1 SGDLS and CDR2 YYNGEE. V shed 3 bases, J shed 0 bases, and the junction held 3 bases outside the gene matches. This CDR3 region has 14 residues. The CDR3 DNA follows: TGTGCCAGCAGCGCGGCTAGCGGCTCCTACGAGCAGTACTTC. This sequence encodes CASSAASGSYEQYF. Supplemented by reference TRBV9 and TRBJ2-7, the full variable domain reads DSGVTQTPKHLITATGQRVTLRCSPRSGDLSVYWYQQSLDQGLQFLIQYYNGEERAKGNILERFSAQQFPDLHSELNLSSLELGDSALYFCASSAASGSYEQYFGPGTRLTVT.

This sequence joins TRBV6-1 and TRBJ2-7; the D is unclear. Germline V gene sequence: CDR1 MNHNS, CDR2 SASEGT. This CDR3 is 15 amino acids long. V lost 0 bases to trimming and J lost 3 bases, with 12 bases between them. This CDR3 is CASSEAPDIYYEQYF. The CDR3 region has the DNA TGTGCCAGCAGTGAAGCCCCAGACATATACTACGAGCAGTACTTC.

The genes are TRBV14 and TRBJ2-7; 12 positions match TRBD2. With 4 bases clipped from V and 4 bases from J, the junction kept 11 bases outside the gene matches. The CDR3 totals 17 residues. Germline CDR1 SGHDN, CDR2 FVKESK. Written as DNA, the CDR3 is TGTGCCAGCAGCCGAGAGATGACTAGCGGGAGTTCGTACGAGCAGTACTTC. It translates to CASSREMTSGSSYEQYF.

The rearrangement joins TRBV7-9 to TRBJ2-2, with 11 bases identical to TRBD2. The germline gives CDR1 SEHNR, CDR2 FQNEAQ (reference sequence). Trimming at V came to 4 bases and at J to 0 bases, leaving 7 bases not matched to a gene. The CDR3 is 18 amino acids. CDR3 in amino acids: CASSSRTSGRSNTGELFF. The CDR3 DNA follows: TGTGCCAGCAGCTCCCGGACTAGCGGGCGATCGAACACCGGGGAGCTGTTTTTT.

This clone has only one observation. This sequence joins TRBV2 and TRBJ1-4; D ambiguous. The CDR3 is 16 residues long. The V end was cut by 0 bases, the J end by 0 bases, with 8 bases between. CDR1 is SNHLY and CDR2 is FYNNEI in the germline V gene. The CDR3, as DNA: TGTGCCAGCAGTGAAGCGAAGACTACAACTAATGAAAAACTGTTTTTT. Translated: CASSEAKTTTNEKLFF.

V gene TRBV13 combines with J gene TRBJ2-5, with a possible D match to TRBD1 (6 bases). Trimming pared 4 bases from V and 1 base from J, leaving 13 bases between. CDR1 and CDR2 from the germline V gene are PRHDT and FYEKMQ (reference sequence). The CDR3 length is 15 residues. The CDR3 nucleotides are TGTGCCAGCAGCTCCCCGACAGGAAGCCAAGAGACCCAGTACTTC. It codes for CASSSPTGSQETQYF. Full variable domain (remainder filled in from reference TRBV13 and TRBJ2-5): AAGVIQSPRHLIKEKRETATLKCYPIPRHDTVYWYQQGPGQDPQFLISFYEKMQSDKGSIPDRFSAQQFSDYHSELNMSSLELGDSALYFCASSSPTGSQETQYFGPGTRLLVL.

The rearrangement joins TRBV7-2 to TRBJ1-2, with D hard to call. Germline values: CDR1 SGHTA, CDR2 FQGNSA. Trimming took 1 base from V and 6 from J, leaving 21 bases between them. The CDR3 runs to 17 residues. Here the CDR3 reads CASSLGWSSPTSDGYTF. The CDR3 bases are TGTGCCAGCAGCTTAGGGTGGAGCTCCCCGACCTCGGATGGCTACACCTTC. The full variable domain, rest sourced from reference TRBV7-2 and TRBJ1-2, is GAGVSQSPSNKVTEKGKDVELRCDPISGHTALYWYRQSLGQGLEFLIYFQGNSAPDKSGLPSDRFSAERTGGSVSTLTIQRTQQEDSAVYLCASSLGWSSPTSDGYTFGSGTRLTVV.

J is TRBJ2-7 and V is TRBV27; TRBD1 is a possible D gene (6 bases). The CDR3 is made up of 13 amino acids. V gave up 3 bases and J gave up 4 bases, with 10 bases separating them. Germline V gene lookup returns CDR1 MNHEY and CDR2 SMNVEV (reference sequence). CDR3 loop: CASSFGQRYEQYF. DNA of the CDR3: TGTGCCAGCAGTTTCGGACAGAGGTACGAGCAGTACTTC.

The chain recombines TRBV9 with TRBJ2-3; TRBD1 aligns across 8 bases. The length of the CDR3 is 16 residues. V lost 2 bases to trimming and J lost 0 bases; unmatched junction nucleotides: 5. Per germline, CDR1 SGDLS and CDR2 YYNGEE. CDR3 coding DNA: TGTGCCAGCAGCGTTCAGGGGGCGGTTAGCACAGATACGCAGTATTTT. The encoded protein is CASSVQGAVSTDTQYF.

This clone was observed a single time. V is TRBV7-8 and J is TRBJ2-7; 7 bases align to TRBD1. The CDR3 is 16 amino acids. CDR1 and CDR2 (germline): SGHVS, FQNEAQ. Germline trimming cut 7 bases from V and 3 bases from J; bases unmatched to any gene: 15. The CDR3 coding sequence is TGTGCCAGCACCCCCGTATGGGACAGTGCTTACTACGAGCAGTACTTC. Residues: CASTPVWDSAYYEQYF.

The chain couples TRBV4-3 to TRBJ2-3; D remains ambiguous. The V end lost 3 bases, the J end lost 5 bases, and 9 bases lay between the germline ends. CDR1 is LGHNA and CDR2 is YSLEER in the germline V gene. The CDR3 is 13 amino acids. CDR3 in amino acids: CASSQGMGDTQYF. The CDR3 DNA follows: TGCGCCAGCAGCCAGGGAATGGGAGATACGCAGTATTTT.

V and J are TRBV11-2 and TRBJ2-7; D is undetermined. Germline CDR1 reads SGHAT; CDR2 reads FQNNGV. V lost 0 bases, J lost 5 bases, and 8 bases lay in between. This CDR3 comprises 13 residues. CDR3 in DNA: TGTGCCAGCAGCTTAGACCTACCCAACGAGCAGTACTTC. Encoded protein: CASSLDLPNEQYF.

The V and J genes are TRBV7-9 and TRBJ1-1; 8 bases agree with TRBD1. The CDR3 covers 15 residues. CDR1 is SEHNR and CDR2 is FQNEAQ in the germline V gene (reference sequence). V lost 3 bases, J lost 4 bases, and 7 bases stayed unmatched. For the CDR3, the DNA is TGTGCCAGCAGCTTCGACCAGGGGGCGCGCACTGAAGCTTTCTTT. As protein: CASSFDQGARTEAFF.

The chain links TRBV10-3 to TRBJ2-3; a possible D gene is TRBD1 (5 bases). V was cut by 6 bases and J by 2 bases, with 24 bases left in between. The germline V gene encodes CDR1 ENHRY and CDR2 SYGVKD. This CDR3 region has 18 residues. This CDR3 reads CAIRPYLKGAANTDTQYF. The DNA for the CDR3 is TGTGCCATCAGACCGTACTTAAAAGGGGCAGCAAACACAGATACGCAGTATTTT.

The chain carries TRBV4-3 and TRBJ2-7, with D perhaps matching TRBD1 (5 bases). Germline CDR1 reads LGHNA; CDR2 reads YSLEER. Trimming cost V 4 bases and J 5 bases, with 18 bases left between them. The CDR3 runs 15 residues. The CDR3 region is CASSPRAERGDEQYF. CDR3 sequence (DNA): TGCGCCAGCAGCCCCCGCGCGGAAAGGGGCGACGAGCAGTACTTC.

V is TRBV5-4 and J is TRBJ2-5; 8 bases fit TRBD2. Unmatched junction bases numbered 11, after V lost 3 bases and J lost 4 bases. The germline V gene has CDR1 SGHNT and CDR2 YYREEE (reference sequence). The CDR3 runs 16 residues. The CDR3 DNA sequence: TGTGCCAGCAGCTGGGGTGTGGCAGCGGGGGCAGAGACCCAGTACTTC. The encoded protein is CASSWGVAAGAETQYF.

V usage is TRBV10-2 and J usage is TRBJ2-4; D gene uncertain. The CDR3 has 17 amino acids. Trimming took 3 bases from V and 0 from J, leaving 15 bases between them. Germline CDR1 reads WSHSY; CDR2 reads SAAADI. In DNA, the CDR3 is TGCGCCAGCAGTGACCTGGACGGCGTTATAGCCAAAAACATTCAGTACTTC. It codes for CASSDLDGVIAKNIQYF.

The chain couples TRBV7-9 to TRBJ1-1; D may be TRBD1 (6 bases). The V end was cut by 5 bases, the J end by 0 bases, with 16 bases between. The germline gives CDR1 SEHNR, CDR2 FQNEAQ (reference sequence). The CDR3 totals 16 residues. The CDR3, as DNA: TGTGCCAGCAGCCCCCCAACAGGGCCTCTGAACACTGAAGCTTTCTTT. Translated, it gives CASSPPTGPLNTEAFF.

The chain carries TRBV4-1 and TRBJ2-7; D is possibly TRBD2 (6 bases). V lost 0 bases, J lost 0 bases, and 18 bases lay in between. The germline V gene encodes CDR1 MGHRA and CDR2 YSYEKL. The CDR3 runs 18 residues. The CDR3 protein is CASSQEATLAVSSYEQYF. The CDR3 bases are TGCGCCAGCAGCCAAGAAGCCACCTTAGCGGTTAGCTCCTACGAGCAGTACTTC.

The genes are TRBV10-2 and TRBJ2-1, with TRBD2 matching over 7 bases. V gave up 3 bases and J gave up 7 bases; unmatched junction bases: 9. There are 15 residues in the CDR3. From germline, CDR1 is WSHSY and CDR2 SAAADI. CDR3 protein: CASSDQWEGFNEQFF. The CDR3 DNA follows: TGCGCCAGCAGTGACCAGTGGGAGGGTTTTAATGAGCAGTTCTTC.

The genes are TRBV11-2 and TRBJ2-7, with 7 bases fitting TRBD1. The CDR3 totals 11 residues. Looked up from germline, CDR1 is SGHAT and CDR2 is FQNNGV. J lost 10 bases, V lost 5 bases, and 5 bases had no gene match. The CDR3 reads CASSTTGDQYF. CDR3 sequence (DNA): TGTGCCAGCAGCACAACAGGGGATCAGTACTTC.

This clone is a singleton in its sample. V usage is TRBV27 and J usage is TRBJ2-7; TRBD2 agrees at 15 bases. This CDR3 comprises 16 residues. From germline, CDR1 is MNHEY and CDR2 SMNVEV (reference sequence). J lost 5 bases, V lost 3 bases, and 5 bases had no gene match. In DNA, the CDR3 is TGTGCCAGCAGTTTCGGACTAGCGGGAGGGCCTGACGAGCAGTACTTC. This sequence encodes CASSFGLAGGPDEQYF.